A single sample gave rise to the 23 T cell receptor beta chains below, sequenced in a study of T-cell reconstitution after alpha-beta-depleted transplantation in children (TCRdb year 2016). The intended sense of this specimen's treatment or condition label: allogeneic hematopoietic cell transplantation with graft depleted of TCRalphabeta T cells and CD19 B cells. The library was generated by PCR. Sequencing took place on an Illumina HiSeq 2500. Molecular barcoding was employed in the preparation of TCR libraries, with unique molecular identifiers being used to normalize TCRbeta repertoire quantification. The raw public data were reprocessed by TCRdb itself: fastp quality trimming at Q25, MiXCR clonotype calling, in-frame beta chains only. Rows merge per CDR3 protein into single entries with the most common DNA and genes. This sample holds more than 75,000 distinct CDR3 sequences; about 25% were observed only once. About 22% of the sample is held by the ten biggest clonotypes.

The sample consisted of PBMCs, taken before TCRalphabeta/CD19-depleted stem cell transplant. The receptors were gathered from a boy aged 2 to 10 with acute lymphoblastic leukemia, due to receive a stem cell transplant.

This clonotype was detected a few times. This chain uses TRBV20-1 with TRBJ1-3; D unclear. CDR1 and CDR2 from the germline V gene are DFQATT and SNEGSKA (reference sequence). The CDR3 spans 15 residues. V gave up 6 bases and J gave up 0 bases, with 15 bases separating them. The CDR3 reads CSAKSGRSSGNTIYF. CDR3 bases: TGCAGTGCCAAGTCCGGGCGGAGCTCTGGAAACACCATATATTTT.

This clonotype was counted a few times. This chain uses TRBV12-3 or TRBV12-4 with TRBJ2-7; D is possibly TRBD2 (6 bases). Trimming took 3 bases from V and 8 from J, leaving 17 bases between them. The CDR3 contains 14 residues. CDR3 in amino acids: CASSFRVAEGQQYF. The CDR3 nucleotides read TGTGCCAGCAGTTTTAGGGTAGCGGAGGGGCAGCAGTACTTC.

This rearrangement joins TRBV20-1 to TRBJ2-1, with a possible D match to TRBD2 (6 bases). The CDR3 is 17 amino acids. The V end lost 1 base, the J end lost 4 bases, and 20 bases lay between the germline ends. Germline CDR1 reads DFQATT; CDR2 reads SNEGSKA (reference sequence). The CDR3 DNA reads TGCAGTGCTAGAGCTGTTAGCGGCGTGATCGTATACAATGAGCAGTTCTTC. As protein: CSARAVSGVIVYNEQFF.

The chain recombines TRBV6-2 or TRBV6-3 with TRBJ1-1; D is unclear. Germline CDR1 MNHEY, CDR2 SVGEGT. The CDR3 totals 14 residues. Trimming left V 2 bases short and J 5 bases short, with 12 bases between. DNA for the CDR3: TGTGCCAGCAGTTACGGGGATCGGAGAACTGAAGCTTTCTTT. Translation: CASSYGDRRTEAFF.

This chain connects TRBV5-1 to TRBJ2-5; 7 bases agree with TRBD1. Germline V gene lookup returns CDR1 SGHRS and CDR2 YFSETQ. This CDR3 spans 13 amino acids. The V segment lost 4 bases and the J segment 5 bases; nucleotides outside the gene matches: 5. The CDR3 sequence is CASSATGSETQYF. The CDR3 DNA sequence: TGCGCCAGCAGCGCGACAGGGAGCGAGACCCAGTACTTC.

The chain links TRBV20-1 to TRBJ2-5; possibly TRBD1 or TRBD2 for D (5 bases each). The germline CDR1 and CDR2 sequences are DFQATT and SNEGSKA (reference sequence). Trimming removed 5 bases from V and 5 bases from J, with 18 bases in between. This CDR3 is built from 14 residues. The CDR3 region has the DNA TGCAGTGCTGCGCGGCAGGGAGATAGCGAGACCCAGTACTTC. Protein product: CSAARQGDSETQYF.

In its sample, this clonotype was seen many times. The chain links TRBV9 to TRBJ2-5; D tentatively fits TRBD1 or TRBD2 (5 bases each). CDR3 length: 13 amino acids. Trimming removed 0 bases from V and 3 bases from J, with 6 bases in between. Germline V gene data show CDR1 as SGDLS and CDR2 as YYNGEE. The CDR3 spells CASSVGGEETQYF. CDR3 nucleotide sequence: TGTGCCAGCAGCGTAGGAGGGGAAGAGACCCAGTACTTC.

This clonotype came up a few times. This chain connects TRBV6-1 to TRBJ1-2, with D possibly being TRBD1 (6 bases). Germline CDR1 and CDR2: MNHNS and SASEGT. The CDR3 has 16 residues. The V gene lost 6 bases and the J gene lost 0 bases, with 17 bases spanning the gap. CDR3 in amino acids: CASRRTANNPNYGYTF. The CDR3 DNA sequence: TGTGCCAGCAGACGGACAGCCAATAACCCTAACTATGGCTACACCTTC.

The chain is built from TRBV10-3 and TRBJ2-1; D may match TRBD1 or TRBD2 (5 bases each). Germline V lookup: CDR1 ENHRY, CDR2 SYGVKD. The CDR3 totals 17 residues. V lost 5 bases and J lost 1, with 18 bases in between. Written as DNA, the CDR3 is TGTGCCATCAGTAGGACAATGAGCGGAGTGTCCTACAATGAGCAGTTCTTC. Encoded protein: CAISRTMSGVSYNEQFF.

This clonotype was counted only a few times. CDR3 sequence (DNA): TGTGCCAGCAGCCCCGGGACAGCCTATCAGCCCCAGCATTTT. Amino acids: CASSPGTAYQPQHF. The chain carries TRBV7-2 and TRBJ1-5; 7 bases fit TRBD1. Germline values: CDR1 SGHTA, CDR2 FQGNSA. CDR3 length equals 14 residues. Germline trimming cut 5 bases from V and 5 bases from J; bases unmatched to any gene: 6.

The rearrangement joins TRBV28 to TRBJ2-1, with TRBD2 as a possible D gene (5 bases). V was shortened by 3 bases and J by 3 bases, with 15 bases between the two germline ends. Per germline, CDR1 MDHEN and CDR2 SYDVKM. The CDR3 is made up of 16 amino acids. CDR3 sequence (DNA): TGTGCCAGCAGTTTCCCCCTAGCAGTTGGCTACAATGAGCAGTTCTTC. Its translation: CASSFPLAVGYNEQFF. The variable domain in full, with the rest retrieved from reference TRBV28 and TRBJ2-1, is DVKVTQSSRYLVKRTGEKVFLECVQDMDHENMFWYRQDPGLGLRLIYFSYDVKMKEKGDIPEGYSVSREKKERFSLILESASTNQTSMYLCASSFPLAVGYNEQFFGPGTRLTVL.

This sequence joins TRBV28 and TRBJ1-5; 9 bases map to TRBD1. Germline V gene data show CDR1 as MDHEN and CDR2 as SYDVKM. The CDR3 is made up of 14 amino acids. V gave up 7 bases and J gave up 4 bases; unmatched junction bases: 5. The CDR3 region has the DNA TGTGCCAGCACCTTTGGGACAGGGAATCAGCCCCAGCATTTT. Its translation: CASTFGTGNQPQHF.

The rearrangement joins TRBV28 to TRBJ2-3; 9 positions match TRBD1. J gave up 2 bases and V 9 bases, and 3 bases lay outside the gene matches. This CDR3 spans 13 amino acids. Germline CDR1 and CDR2: MDHEN and SYDVKM. The CDR3 is CASGQGNTDTQYF. The CDR3 DNA sequence: TGTGCCAGTGGACAGGGGAACACAGATACGCAGTATTTT.

The chain couples TRBV7-2 to TRBJ2-7, with 8 nucleotides matching TRBD1. CDR3 length equals 13 residues. V lost 5 bases, J lost 7 bases, and 7 bases stayed unmatched. Per the germline V gene, CDR1 is SGHTA and CDR2 is FQGNSA. The CDR3: CASSPGQGREQYF. The CDR3, as DNA: TGTGCCAGCAGCCCCGGACAGGGACGGGAGCAGTACTTC.

The chain uses TRBV9 and TRBJ2-1; D tentatively fits TRBD1 or TRBD2 (5 bases each). This CDR3 is built from 16 residues. With 0 bases removed from V and 6 bases from J, the gap between germline ends came to 16 bases. The germline V gene encodes CDR1 SGDLS and CDR2 YYNGEE. The CDR3 DNA reads TGTGCCAGCAGCGTAGCTGGGGGACGAAGGAGCAATGAGCAGTTCTTC. Protein: CASSVAGGRRSNEQFF.

Ten or more counts support this clonotype. V and J are TRBV5-1 and TRBJ2-7; 9 nucleotides agree with TRBD2. This CDR3 comprises 16 residues. V was clipped by 0 bases and J by 6 bases; unmatched bases: 10. Germline V gene sequence: CDR1 SGHRS, CDR2 YFSETQ. CDR3 sequence (DNA): TGCGCCAGCAGCTTGGCGACTAGCGGAGGGGCGAGCGAGCAGTACTTC. Amino acids: CASSLATSGGASEQYF.

As to this clonotype: A junction end diverges from the germline sequence, so it may reflect a read error. The chain links TRBV28 to TRBJ2-7, with a tentative D call TRBD2 (5 bases). Germline V gene lookup returns CDR1 MDHEN and CDR2 SYDVKM. CDR3 length equals 13 residues. This chain's CDR3 is CASSRGGIGFTVF. The CDR3, as DNA: TGTGCCAGCAGTCGAGGAGGTATCGGATTTACCGTCTTC.

The CDR3 DNA reads as TGCGCCAGCAGCCAAGGGAAAATAGCGGGAGGGATAGATACGCAGTATTTT. It is translated as CASSQGKIAGGIDTQYF. The chain has TRBV4-3 and TRBJ2-3, with TRBD2 identical over 11 bases. The CDR3 sequence is 17 residues long. From germline, CDR1 is LGHNA and CDR2 YSLEER. J was trimmed by 5 bases and V by 1 base; bases with no gene match: 8.

The chain couples TRBV9 to TRBJ2-1, with TRBD1 matching over 10 bases. The junction had 8 bases not matched to a gene; V was cut back by 5 bases and J by 9 bases. This CDR3 contains 14 residues. From germline, CDR1 is SGDLS and CDR2 YYNGEE. The CDR3 loop reads CASSDRGLTGEQFF. The CDR3 DNA sequence: TGTGCCAGCAGTGACAGGGGGCTCACGGGTGAGCAGTTCTTC.

The chain links TRBV20-1 to TRBJ2-5; D remains ambiguous. V gave up 2 bases and J gave up 2 bases, with 9 bases separating them. The CDR3 contains 13 residues. CDR1 and CDR2 (germline): DFQATT, SNEGSKA (reference sequence). The CDR3 DNA is TGCAGTGCTAGATTGAACTTGCAAGAGACCCAGTACTTC. Protein product: CSARLNLQETQYF.

Only a few counts were recorded for this clonotype. The gene calls are TRBV7-6 and TRBJ2-2; 7 nucleotides match TRBD2. Per germline, CDR1 SGHVS and CDR2 FNYEAQ. J gave up 0 bases and V 1 base, and 5 bases lay outside the gene matches. This CDR3 has 17 amino acids. CDR3 protein: CASSLEASGANTGELFF. The CDR3 nucleotides read TGTGCCAGCAGCTTAGAAGCTAGCGGAGCGAACACCGGGGAGCTGTTTTTT.

Written as DNA, the CDR3 is TGCAGTGCTTTCCACAGGGAGTGGAACACTGAAGCTTTCTTT. It codes for CSAFHREWNTEAFF. The chain combines TRBV20-1 with TRBJ1-1, with D tentatively TRBD1 (6 bases). V was clipped by 5 bases and J by 1 base, with 14 bases between them. The germline CDR1 and CDR2 sequences are DFQATT and SNEGSKA (reference sequence). This CDR3 comprises 14 residues.

This clonotype was counted once. The genes are TRBV5-5 and TRBJ2-3; 7 nucleotides agree with TRBD2. There are 15 residues in the CDR3. Per the germline V gene, CDR1 is SGHKS and CDR2 is YYEKEE (reference sequence). V lost 3 bases, J lost 3 bases, and 7 bases stayed unmatched. The CDR3 sequence: CASSSLAERTDTQYF. The DNA of the CDR3 is TGTGCCAGCAGCTCCCTAGCGGAGAGGACAGATACGCAGTATTTT.